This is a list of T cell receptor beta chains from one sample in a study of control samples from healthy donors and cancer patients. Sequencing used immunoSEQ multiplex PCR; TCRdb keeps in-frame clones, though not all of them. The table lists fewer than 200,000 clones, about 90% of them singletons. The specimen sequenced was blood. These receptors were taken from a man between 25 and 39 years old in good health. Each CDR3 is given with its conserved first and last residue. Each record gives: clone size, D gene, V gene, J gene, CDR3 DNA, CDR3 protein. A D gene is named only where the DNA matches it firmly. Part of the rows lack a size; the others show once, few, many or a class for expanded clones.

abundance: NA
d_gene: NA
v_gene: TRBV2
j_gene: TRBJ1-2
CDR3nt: TGTGCCAGCAGTGAAAGGCTGAAGGCGGCAGGCTACACCTTC
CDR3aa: CASSERLKAAGYTF

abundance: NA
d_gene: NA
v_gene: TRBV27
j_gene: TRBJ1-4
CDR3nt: TGTGCCAGCAGTTTATTAGGGGTTAATGGCGCTAATGAAAAACTGTTTTTT
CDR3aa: CASSLLGVNGANEKLFF

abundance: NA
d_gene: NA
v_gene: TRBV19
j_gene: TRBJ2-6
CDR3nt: TGTGCCAGTAGTATGAAGGCAAACTTAGCCAACGTCCTGACTTTC
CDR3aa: CASSMKANLANVLTF

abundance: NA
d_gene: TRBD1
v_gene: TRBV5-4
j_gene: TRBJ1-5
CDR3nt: TGTGCCAGCAGCTTGAAAGGGACAGGGCAATTATCGCCCCAGCATTTT
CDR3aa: CASSLKGTGQLSPQHF

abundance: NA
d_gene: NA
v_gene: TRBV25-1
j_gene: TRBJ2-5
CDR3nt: TGTGCCAGCAGTATGAGGGAGACCCAGTACTTC
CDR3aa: CASSMRETQYF

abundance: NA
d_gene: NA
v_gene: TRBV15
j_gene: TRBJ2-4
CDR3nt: TGTGCCACCAGCAGAGCCGAGGGGTACATTCAGTACTTC
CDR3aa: CATSRAEGYIQYF

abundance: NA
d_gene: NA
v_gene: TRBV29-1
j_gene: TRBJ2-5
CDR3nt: TGCAGCGTGCCCACTAGCAGTTTACAAGAGACCCAGTACTTC
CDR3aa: CSVPTSSLQETQYF

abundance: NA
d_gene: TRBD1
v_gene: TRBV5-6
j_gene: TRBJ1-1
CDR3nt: TGTGCCAGCAGCTTGGCGGGACAGATGAACACTGAAGCTTTCTTT
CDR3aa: CASSLAGQMNTEAFF

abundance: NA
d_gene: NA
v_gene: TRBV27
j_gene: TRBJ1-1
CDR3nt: TGTGCCAGCAGTTTTGAACGGGGGCTCAACAGGCCTTTCTTT
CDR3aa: CASSFERGLNRPFF

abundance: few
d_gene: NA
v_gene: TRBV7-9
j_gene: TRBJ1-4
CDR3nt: TGTGCCAGCAGCTCACTTACGGGGGTTCTAACTAATGAAAAACTGTTTTTT
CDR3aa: CASSSLTGVLTNEKLFF